The rows below give T cell receptor beta chains drawn from one sample of a study of blood T cell repertoires in COVID-19. The protocol was immunoSEQ multiplex PCR, while the TCRdb copy is restricted to in-frame clones and leaves out a portion. The data contain fewer than 150,000 clones, roughly four fifths of them seen just once; the ten biggest clones take up over 15%. Sequenced: PBMCs or T cells enriched from blood (not recorded which). The origin of the receptors is a man aged 30 to 39 who had recovered from COVID-19. The CDR3 runs from the conserved cysteine through the conserved F or W. The order of the fields is V gene, CDR3 length, J gene, D gene, CDR3 protein, CDR3 DNA. A D gene is named only where the DNA matches it firmly.

V gene: TRBV30
CDR3 length: 15
J gene: TRBJ1-2
D gene: TRBD1
CDR3 protein: CAWSVKTGGDYGYTF
CDR3 DNA: TGTGCCTGGAGTGTTAAGACAGGGGGCGACTATGGCTACACCTTC

V gene: TRBV12-3/TRBV12-4
CDR3 length: 13
J gene: TRBJ2-5
D gene: TRBD2
CDR3 protein: CASRLGRARTQYF
CDR3 DNA: TGTGCCAGCAGGCTCGGGAGGGCGAGGACCCAGTACTTC

V gene: TRBV27
CDR3 length: 17
J gene: TRBJ2-5
D gene: TRBD2
CDR3 protein: CASSFRLAGGKQETQYF
CDR3 DNA: TGTGCCAGCAGTTTTAGGCTAGCGGGGGGGAAGCAAGAGACCCAGTACTTC

V gene: TRBV7-7
CDR3 length: 15
J gene: TRBJ2-7
D gene: .
CDR3 protein: CASSIGRDSSYEQYF
CDR3 DNA: TGTGCCAGCAGCATCGGGCGGGATTCCTCCTACGAGCAGTACTTC

V gene: TRBV6-2/TRBV6-3
CDR3 length: 16
J gene: TRBJ2-5
D gene: .
CDR3 protein: CASRPTGGPLQETQYF
CDR3 DNA: TGTGCCAGCAGACCTACCGGGGGACCCCTACAAGAGACCCAGTACTTC

V gene: TRBV19
CDR3 length: 16
J gene: TRBJ2-1
D gene: TRBD2
CDR3 protein: CASSKRGLAGVDEQFF
CDR3 DNA: TGTGCCAGTAGTAAGAGGGGACTAGCGGGAGTGGATGAGCAGTTCTTC

V gene: TRBV5-1
CDR3 length: 16
J gene: TRBJ2-3
D gene: TRBD1
CDR3 protein: CASRTGTGESTDTQYF
CDR3 DNA: TGCGCCAGCAGAACCGGGACAGGAGAATCCACAGATACGCAGTATTTT

V gene: TRBV9
CDR3 length: 14
J gene: TRBJ2-5
D gene: TRBD1
CDR3 protein: CASNYAGQGETQYF
CDR3 DNA: TGTGCCAGCAACTACGCGGGACAGGGGGAGACCCAGTACTTC

V gene: TRBV10-2
CDR3 length: 14
J gene: TRBJ1-2
D gene: TRBD1
CDR3 protein: CASRAGQSNYGYTF
CDR3 DNA: TGCGCCAGCAGGGCGGGACAGTCTAACTATGGCTACACCTTC

V gene: TRBV29-1
CDR3 length: 16
J gene: TRBJ2-1
D gene: TRBD2
CDR3 protein: CSVPWTSGSFPNEQFF
CDR3 DNA: TGCAGCGTGCCCTGGACTAGCGGGAGTTTTCCAAATGAGCAGTTCTTC

V gene: TRBV27
CDR3 length: 15
J gene: TRBJ2-5
D gene: TRBD2
CDR3 protein: CASSLMAGVVETQYF
CDR3 DNA: TGTGCCAGCAGTTTAATGGCGGGAGTGGTGGAGACCCAGTACTTC